A selection of T cell receptor beta chains follows, all from one sample in a study of CD8 T cells in Susac syndrome. TCRdb itself ran the immunoSEQ multiplex PCR reads through MiXCR, one entry per CDR3 protein. The sample comprises around 85,000 distinct CDR3 sequences, approximately 95% of which are singletons, and roughly 0.5% rests with the top ten. The sample comprised CD8+ T cells from PBMCs. The receptors were gathered from a human donor with Susac syndrome. Each CDR3 is given with its conserved first and last residue.

length	V	J	CDR3
12	TRBV5-4	TRBJ2-3	CASSGGADTQYF
18	TRBV20-1	TRBJ2-3	CSARPTAWALGITDTQYF
15	TRBV25-1	TRBJ1-1	CASSAPQGMNTEAFF
11	TRBV20-1	TRBJ2-1	CSADENNEQFF
16	TRBV27	TRBJ1-5	CASSPRQGAENQPQHF
13	TRBV21-1	TRBJ2-7	CASSGWLRYEQYF
14	TRBV7-9	TRBJ2-2	CASMHRGNTGELFF
10	TRBV21-1	TRBJ2-3	CASKEDTQYF
12	TRBV5-4	TRBJ2-3	CASSLASDTQYF
12	TRBV6-2/TRBV6-3	TRBJ2-7	CASGTTGYEQYF
15	TRBV3-1	TRBJ2-1	CASSQDGGMGNEQFF
15	TRBV20-1	TRBJ2-7	CSATSRLGPTYEQYF
13	TRBV14	TRBJ2-1	CACGDSVYNEQFF
13	TRBV11-2	TRBJ2-2	CASSSDFTGELFF
16	TRBV5-1	TRBJ2-1	CASSLATGPPYNEQFF
17	TRBV4-2	TRBJ2-7	CASSHDRTSPTSYEQYF
15	TRBV12-3/TRBV12-4	TRBJ2-5	CASSPGPSPQETQYF
14	TRBV9	TRBJ2-1	CATAEGVGYNEQFF
16	TRBV12-5	TRBJ1-1	CASGPAPGASLPEAFF
19	TRBV2	TRBJ2-1	CASSENGLEALSSYNEQFF
16	TRBV28	TRBJ1-1	CASSTLLRTGDTEAFF
13	TRBV12-3/TRBV12-4	TRBJ2-1	CASSTGVNNEQFF
15	TRBV7-9	TRBJ2-5	CASSIPGGSGETQYF
15	TRBV5-1	TRBJ2-1	CASSLESVSADEQFF
12	TRBV29-1	TRBJ2-1	CSVGGSGNEQFF
15	TRBV4-1	TRBJ2-7	CASSQLISGQYEQYF
12	TRBV29-1	TRBJ2-7	CSVVYTGSEQYF
14	TRBV28	TRBJ2-7	CASSFGGQGYEQYF
11	TRBV20-1	TRBJ1-2	CSAPLGQGQTF
15	TRBV25-1	TRBJ1-1	CASSDYGNRDTEAFF
14	TRBV12-3/TRBV12-4	TRBJ2-7	CASGTGGSSYEQYF
16	TRBV5-4	TRBJ2-2	CASSLEREGDPGELFF
15	TRBV15	TRBJ2-1	CATSSRRGQYNEQFF
13	TRBV29-1	TRBJ1-5	CSVQGLENQPQHF
13	TRBV29-1	TRBJ1-2	CSVVESLRGGYTF
14	TRBV30	TRBJ2-6	CAWNQGSGANVLTF
15	TRBV27	TRBJ1-2	CASSPPGLAFYGYTF
12	TRBV5-1	TRBJ1-1	CASSGGPEGAFF
13	TRBV9	TRBJ2-7	CASSVAPSYEQYF
16	TRBV12-3/TRBV12-4	TRBJ2-1	CASSPGQGGQNNEQFF
17	TRBV20-1	TRBJ2-1	CSARDLPGLAGYNEQFF
12	TRBV24-1	TRBJ2-1	CATKGAYNEQFF
16	TRBV14	TRBJ2-3	CASSVVQGPDTDTQYF
14	TRBV7-9	TRBJ2-7	CASSFGRGLDEQYF
13	TRBV7-9	TRBJ2-5	CASSRPAQETQYF